This TCR beta chain was profiled in a study of blood T cell repertoires in COVID-19 (dated by TCRdb to about 2020). Some background on the complete study: The collaborator samples originated in the United States, Italy and Spain and spanned the acute and convalescent phases of COVID-19. Samples came from the ongoing ImmuneRACE study (first 160 participants) plus 1,254 subjects from 6 global collaborators. HLA class I and class II types, where available, came from metadata supplied by the sample provider rather than from assay-based typing. A freely available public database, intended as a resource for researchers studying the immune response to SARS-CoV-2, is where the repertoires were released. The material from the prospective study consisted of cDNA or gDNA derived from T cells, B-cell-depleted T cells, or PBMCs. The dataset comprised deeply sampled blood TCRbeta repertoires from subjects exposed to, actively infected with, or recovered from COVID-19. The sample metadata nearly always contained a de-identified subject ID, COVID-19 status, age in years and sex. Beyond this particular receptor, the publication reports: Clinical and demographic metadata were provided uncurated, with the amount varying by source and participant.

The trim is 0 bases for V and 2 bases for J, with a gap of 8 bases between the germline ends. From the germline V gene (reference sequence), CDR1 is SEHNR and CDR2 is FQNEAQ. Its CDR3 holds 14 amino acids, cysteine through phenylalanine. The retained sequence is limited to the CDR3, 42 bases, with the frame set at the first base. Each collaborating institution followed its own protocols to collect whole blood in K2EDTA tubes. Collaborator samples were shipped for TCRbeta analysis as frozen whole blood, isolated PBMCs, or DNA extracted from either sample type. TCRbeta CDR3 regions were amplified from genomic DNA by means of the immunoSEQ Assay, a bias-controlled multiplex PCR. Per the original workflow: Within the assay, amplification of reference gene primers was used to estimate how many nucleated cells each sample contained. To quantify the absolute abundance of each unique TCRbeta CDR3 rearrangement, sequence reads were collapsed and filtered. Productive Simpson clonality was computed per sample as the square root of Simpson's diversity index over productive rearrangements. TCRdb carries this immuneACCESS record with in-frame sequences only. Its versions omit some clonotypes, under half of them owing to an unresolved V gene in the studies checked, with the rest unexplained. V, J and clone size reflect that table, while D and trimming were determined from the DNA. For this sample there are roughly 65,000 clones; around 84% appear just once. Jointly, the top ten make up roughly 3.7% of the sample.

Concerning this clone itself: This receptor's antigen is unknown. The input lacks base qualities; no much larger clone sits a single base away.

Sequences were obtained from peripheral blood. Recombination linked TRBV7-9 to TRBJ2-7; confidence is insufficient to name the D gene. The origin of this receptor is a man aged 50-59 years with acute or convalescent COVID-19. The DNA sequence is given as TGTGCCAGCAGCTTAGCGGGCCGCGCCTACGAGCAGTACTTC. Translation gives CASSLAGRAYEQYF.